The 18 T cell receptor beta chains listed next were all sequenced from one sample in a study of cytomegalovirus exposure and HLA in healthy donors. PCR involved 60 Vbeta and 13 Jbeta primers. Sequencing used immunoSEQ multiplex PCR; TCRdb keeps in-frame clones, though not all of them. Found here are 100,000 or so clones, approximately 80% of them singletons; the top ten hold 9.6%. The sample consisted of PBMCs. The receptors stem from a male donor in good health and CMV-seropositive.

This clone is a singleton in its sample. The CDR3 region has the DNA TGTGCCAGCAGTCCCCGGGAACCCTACGAGCAGTACTTC. This gives the protein CASSPREPYEQYF. This chain connects TRBV7-9 to TRBJ2-7, with D perhaps matching TRBD2 (5 bases). The V gene's germline CDR1 is SEHNR and CDR2 FQNEAQ (reference sequence). V was pared by 6 bases and J by 2 bases, with 11 bases between. The length of the CDR3 is 13 residues.

This chain joins TRBV30 and TRBJ1-2; D gene unclear. The CDR3 extends over 19 amino acids. The ends were cut back, 1 base at V and 1 base at J, with 25 bases in the middle. Looked up from germline, CDR1 is GTSNPN and CDR2 is SVGIG (reference sequence). The CDR3 reads CAWSEVLGRPKEGNYGYTF. The CDR3 DNA is TGTGCCTGGAGTGAAGTTCTCGGTAGGCCTAAAGAGGGTAACTATGGCTACACCTTC.

This chain joins TRBV7-9 and TRBJ2-1; 7 nucleotides align to TRBD1. Germline assignment: CDR1 SEHNR and CDR2 FQNEAQ (reference sequence). The junction had 10 bases not matched to a gene; V was cut back by 4 bases and J by 4 bases. CDR3 length equals 16 residues. The CDR3 reads CASSSTRTGPYNEQFF. The CDR3 region has the DNA TGTGCCAGCAGCTCTACGCGGACAGGACCTTACAATGAGCAGTTCTTC.

This sequence joins TRBV28 and TRBJ1-1, with 8 bases that match TRBD1. Germline V gene data show CDR1 as MDHEN and CDR2 as SYDVKM. There are 14 residues in the CDR3. J gave up 4 bases and V 2 bases, and 3 bases lay outside the gene matches. As DNA, the CDR3 is TGTGCCAGCAGTTTAATTGACAGGGGCACTGAAGCTTTCTTT. Translating gives CASSLIDRGTEAFF.

This clone was observed once. CDR3 sequence reads: CASSPRTSGYNEQFF. For the CDR3, the DNA is TGTGCCAGCAGCCCCAGGACTAGCGGTTACAATGAGCAGTTCTTC. The V gene is TRBV14, the J gene TRBJ2-1; TRBD2 matches 10 bases. Per the germline V gene, CDR1 is SGHDN and CDR2 is FVKESK. The CDR3 is made up of 15 amino acids. V gave up 4 bases and J gave up 4 bases; unmatched junction bases: 4.

V usage is TRBV9 and J usage is TRBJ2-5; D call uncertain. V was shortened by 0 bases and J by 5 bases, with 14 bases between the two germline ends. This CDR3 has 15 residues. The V gene's germline CDR1 is SGDLS and CDR2 YYNGEE. The CDR3 DNA reads as TGTGCCAGCAGCGTAGATGGGTCTCAGAGGGAGACCCAGTACTTC. This encodes CASSVDGSQRETQYF.

The rearrangement joins TRBV4-1 to TRBJ1-2; 10 bases match TRBD1. CDR3 length: 13 amino acids. J gave up 8 bases and V 7 bases, and 7 bases lay outside the gene matches. In germline, CDR1 is MGHRA, CDR2 YSYEKL. CDR3: CASTTGTGDGYTF. In nucleotides, the CDR3 is TGCGCCAGCACCACCGGGACAGGGGACGGCTACACCTTC.

The rearrangement joins TRBV5-1 to TRBJ2-4; D unclear. The CDR3 contains 14 residues. Deletions cut 0 bases from V and 9 bases from J, with 13 bases between. The germline gives CDR1 SGHRS, CDR2 YFSETQ. The CDR3 DNA sequence: TGCGCCAGCAGCTTGGGGGTAGCCAAAGGCATTCAGTACTTC. Encoded protein: CASSLGVAKGIQYF.

The chain links TRBV28 to TRBJ2-5; weak D call: TRBD2 (5 bases). Germline loops: CDR1 MDHEN, CDR2 SYDVKM. V dropped 3 bases and J dropped 1 base, with 12 bases sitting between them. The length of the CDR3 is 15 residues. The CDR3: CASSLTGRTQETQYF. The CDR3 DNA follows: TGTGCCAGCAGTTTGACTGGGAGAACCCAAGAGACCCAGTACTTC.

A remark on this clone: The junction and the germline gene differ at one end; a read error may be behind it. This chain joins TRBV7-7 and TRBJ2-1; weak D call: TRBD2 (6 bases). Looked up from germline, CDR1 is SSHAT and CDR2 is FNYEAQ (reference sequence). The CDR3 runs 16 residues. CDR3 in DNA: TGTGCTAGCAGCCAATTGAGTTACCGGGGGTACAATGAGCAGTTCTTC. Protein product: CASSQLSYRGYNEQFF.

The J gene is TRBJ1-4, the V gene TRBV4-2; 10 bases map to TRBD1. This CDR3 region has 18 residues. Germline CDR1 is LGHNA and CDR2 is YNFKEQ. The trim removed 3 bases at V and 7 bases at J, leaving 14 bases unmatched. In nucleotides, the CDR3 is TGTGCCAGCAGCCACCTTATCCCGGGACAGGGGTTGGGTGAAAAACTGTTTTTT. It encodes CASSHLIPGQGLGEKLFF.

The chain is built from TRBV29-1 and TRBJ2-5; maybe TRBD2 (5 bases). Trimming took 5 bases from V and 5 from J, leaving 18 bases between them. The CDR3 consists of 14 residues. The germline CDR1 and CDR2 sequences are SQVTM and ANQGSEA. The CDR3 spells CSVPGVSAWETQYF. In DNA form, the CDR3 reads TGCAGCGTTCCCGGGGTAAGCGCCTGGGAGACCCAGTACTTC.

The V call is TRBV2, the J call TRBJ2-3, with D unclear. V shed 5 bases and J shed 1 base, with 4 bases lying between them. The CDR3 totals 12 residues. The germline V gene encodes CDR1 SNHLY and CDR2 FYNNEI. The chain's CDR3 is CASSPGTDTQYF. For the CDR3, the DNA is TGTGCCAGCAGTCCTGGCACAGATACGCAGTATTTT.

The gene calls are TRBV4-2 and TRBJ2-2, with TRBD1 identical over 8 bases. The V gene's germline CDR1 is LGHNA and CDR2 YNFKEQ. CDR3 length equals 16 residues. The V gene end was trimmed by 4 bases and the J gene end by 3 bases; junction bases not matched to a gene: 7. The CDR3 is CASSLLGTGDTGELFF. In DNA form, the CDR3 reads TGTGCCAGCAGCCTTCTTGGGACAGGTGACACCGGGGAGCTGTTTTTT.

V usage is TRBV29-1 and J usage is TRBJ2-7; D gene uncertain. The CDR3 length is 11 residues. Trimming left V 4 bases short and J 3 bases short, with 7 bases between. CDR1 and CDR2 (germline): SQVTM, ANQGSEA. CDR3 DNA sequence: TGCAGCGTTGGTGGCGGCTACGAGCAGTACTTC. Translation: CSVGGGYEQYF.

The genes are TRBV23-1 and TRBJ2-4; D may be TRBD1 (5 bases). TRBV23-1 is reported as an ORF; its role is uncertain. This CDR3 spans 17 amino acids. The germline V and J ends were trimmed by 1 base and 0 bases, with 13 bases remaining between them. CDR3 region: CASSQLGAALAKNIQYF. DNA for the CDR3: TGCGCCAGCAGTCAATTAGGGGCAGCCTTAGCCAAAAACATTCAGTACTTC.

CDR3: CASSSSRTGGGYEQYF. The CDR3 nucleotides are TGTGCCAGCAGTTCATCCAGGACAGGCGGTGGCTACGAGCAGTACTTC. This rearrangement joins TRBV28 to TRBJ2-7; 7 bases line up with TRBD1. The junction had 12 bases not matched to a gene; V was cut back by 4 bases and J by 3 bases. CDR1 and CDR2 (germline): MDHEN, SYDVKM. This CDR3 has 16 residues. The full variable domain, completed using reference TRBV28 and TRBJ2-7, is DVKVTQSSRYLVKRTGEKVFLECVQDMDHENMFWYRQDPGLGLRLIYFSYDVKMKEKGDIPEGYSVSREKKERFSLILESASTNQTSMYLCASSSSRTGGGYEQYFGPGTRLTVT.

This chain links TRBV19 with TRBJ2-3; D is uncertain. Germline V CDR1 and CDR2: LNHDA, SQIVND (reference sequence). V was clipped by 2 bases and J by 4 bases, with 7 bases between them. The CDR3 has 13 residues. CDR3 amino acids: CASSITVPDTQYF. DNA of the CDR3: TGTGCCAGTAGTATAACGGTCCCAGATACGCAGTATTTT.